The clone carrying this T cell receptor (beta chain) appeared many times. Its specificity is unknown. Germline CDR1 and CDR2: KGHDR and SFDVKD. The CDR3 is 14 amino acids. V was cut by 7 bases and J by 10 bases, with 16 bases left in between. These data originate in a study of human T cells and chemical hapten exposure. Looking at the study overall: Each patch test put 0.01% DPC on the upper back, and results were read at 6 days. Per-sample TCR yield variability stemmed mainly from small pooled library volume differences.

Documented time point: pre-sensitization, week 0. Treatment meaning: therapeutic diphenylcyclopropenone sensitization with weekly scalp DPC. Each CDR3 protein is one row after TCRdb ran MiXCR on the RACE reads. The table includes around 330,000 distinct CDR3 sequences, around 5% detected once. Study-level results: Alopecia affected the donors, so their immune response may differ from healthy people's. No alteration of TCRs above 1 in 1000 frequency was seen with DPC sensitization.

This chain joins TRBV24-1 and TRBJ1-6; a possible D gene is TRBD1 (5 bases). The sequence was obtained from a woman in her late teens or twenties with alopecia areata. Some clones in this sample may be carry-over from other donors' samples. The sequencing used whole blood, collected in connection with sensitization to the hapten diphenylcyclopropenone (DPC). The CDR3 coding sequence is TGTGCCACCAGCAATGACGGGACGGTGTCACCCCTCCACTTT. It codes for CATSNDGTVSPLHF.